The next 13 T cell receptor beta chains were all read from a single sample in a study of blood T cells in healthy people across ages. For the second PCR, which ran for about 7 to 12 cycles, a sample-barcoded 5' primer and a J-beta primer mix were used. TCRdb used MiXCR to reprocess the 5' RACE reads, holding one entry per CDR3 protein. The sample has roughly 1 million distinct CDR3 sequences, about 23% seen once; the top ten hold about 0.72%. Another study also made use of these data, one on T cells of mothers and their children.

Sequenced sample: blood. The receptors here all came from a girl aged 2 to 10 in good health.

This chain joins TRBV20-1 and TRBJ2-7; the D gene is possibly TRBD2 (6 bases). There are 12 residues in the CDR3. Germline V gives CDR1 DFQATT, CDR2 SNEGSKA (reference sequence). Trimming pared 5 bases from V and 6 bases from J, leaving 14 bases between. CDR3 coding DNA: TGCAGTGCTCTAATGCGGGAAGGCGAGCAGTACTTC. It translates to CSALMREGEQYF.

The chain has TRBV20-1 and TRBJ2-4, with 14 bases aligning to TRBD2. With 3 bases clipped from V and 8 bases from J, the junction kept 0 bases outside the gene matches. Germline CDR1 reads DFQATT; CDR2 reads SNEGSKA (reference sequence). This CDR3 is 13 amino acids long. The CDR3 region is CSARGLAGDIQYF. The CDR3 DNA reads TGCAGTGCTAGGGGACTAGCGGGAGACATTCAGTACTTC.

The chain links TRBV4-1 to TRBJ1-1; TRBD1 is a possible D gene (5 bases). Germline CDR1 reads MGHRA; CDR2 reads YSYEKL. The CDR3 runs 14 residues. V was cut by 4 bases and J by 3 bases, with 12 bases left in between. The CDR3, as DNA: TGCGCCAGCAGCCTCCAGACAGAGGACACTGAAGCTTTCTTT. This translates into CASSLQTEDTEAFF.

The chain couples TRBV9 to TRBJ2-5; the match to TRBD1 covers 8 bases. The CDR3 runs 14 residues. The ends lost 4 bases at V and 5 bases at J; junction bases unmatched: 7. Looked up from germline, CDR1 is SGDLS and CDR2 is YYNGEE. This CDR3 reads CASSYQGAGETQYF. In nucleotides, the CDR3 is TGTGCCAGCAGCTACCAGGGGGCGGGGGAGACCCAGTACTTC.

This rearrangement joins TRBV6-1 to TRBJ2-1, with a tentative D call TRBD1 (6 bases). The CDR3 has 15 amino acids. Per the germline V gene, CDR1 is MNHNS and CDR2 is SASEGT. Trimming cost V 6 bases and J 8 bases, with 20 bases left between them. In DNA, the CDR3 is TGTGCCAGCAGGGCTCTTCGTGCAGGGGCAGATGAGCAGTTCTTC. Translating it yields CASRALRAGADEQFF.

This chain links TRBV18 with TRBJ2-5; D is possibly TRBD1 or TRBD2 (6 bases each). Germline-derived CDR1 and CDR2 are KGHSH and LQKENI. V lost 6 bases and J 1 base, leaving 12 bases between the germline ends. This CDR3 has 14 residues. The CDR3, as DNA: TGTGCCAGCTCGCCGGGGGCCCTCCAAGAGACCCAGTACTTC. Protein product: CASSPGALQETQYF.

A few counts support this clonotype. The chain uses TRBV27 and TRBJ2-7; D may be TRBD1 or TRBD2 (5 bases each). Germline loops: CDR1 MNHEY, CDR2 SMNVEV (reference sequence). V was shortened by 4 bases and J by 6 bases, with 13 bases between the two germline ends. This CDR3 has 13 residues. Here the CDR3 reads CASSWAAGSEQYF. The CDR3 coding sequence is TGTGCCAGCAGTTGGGCGGCAGGGAGCGAGCAGTACTTC.

This clonotype was counted a few times. J is TRBJ2-5 and V is TRBV29-1; no clear D gene. Germline CDR1 SQVTM, CDR2 ANQGSEA. This CDR3 contains 11 residues. Trimming shortened V by 2 bases and J by 4 bases, and 5 bases separated the two germline ends. CDR3 sequence: CSVEKGETQYF. The DNA of the CDR3 is TGCAGCGTTGAAAAAGGAGAGACCCAGTACTTC.

The CDR3 protein is CSASPPSSYNEQFF. DNA of the CDR3: TGCAGTGCTAGTCCTCCGAGCTCCTACAATGAGCAGTTCTTC. The chain couples TRBV20-1 to TRBJ2-1; D unclear. This CDR3 is built from 14 residues. V was trimmed by 3 bases and J by 0 bases, leaving 9 bases between them. Per germline, CDR1 DFQATT and CDR2 SNEGSKA (reference sequence).

The rearrangement links TRBV28 to TRBJ2-7; D is possibly TRBD2 (6 bases). With 3 bases removed from V and 3 bases from J, the gap between germline ends came to 9 bases. The CDR3 contains 13 residues. The germline CDR1 and CDR2 sequences are MDHEN and SYDVKM. In DNA form, the CDR3 reads TGTGCCAGCAGTTTCGTGGGGGGCTACGAGCAGTACTTC. Residues: CASSFVGGYEQYF. The full variable domain, completed using reference TRBV28 and TRBJ2-7, is DVKVTQSSRYLVKRTGEKVFLECVQDMDHENMFWYRQDPGLGLRLIYFSYDVKMKEKGDIPEGYSVSREKKERFSLILESASTNQTSMYLCASSFVGGYEQYFGPGTRLTVT.

The sample holds a few counts of this clonotype. This chain uses TRBV6-1 with TRBJ2-4; unclear D gene. This CDR3 spans 15 amino acids. Germline V CDR1 and CDR2: MNHNS, SASEGT. V gave up 1 base and J gave up 0 bases, with 7 bases separating them. The CDR3 coding sequence is TGTGCCAGCAGTGAAGACACGTTAGCCAAAAACATTCAGTACTTC. This gives the protein CASSEDTLAKNIQYF.

This clonotype appeared a few times. This rearrangement joins TRBV9 to TRBJ1-1; D gene uncertain. Germline lookup yields CDR1 SGDLS and CDR2 YYNGEE. Trimming cost V 5 bases and J 0 bases, with 20 bases left between them. The CDR3 loop spans 17 amino acids. CDR3: CASSVMPTSYMNTEAFF. CDR3 in DNA: TGTGCCAGCAGTGTTATGCCTACGAGTTACATGAACACTGAAGCTTTCTTT. The full variable domain, in which reference TRBV9 and TRBJ1-1 provide the parts outside the CDR3, is DSGVTQTPKHLITATGQRVTLRCSPRSGDLSVYWYQQSLDQGLQFLIQYYNGEERAKGNILERFSAQQFPDLHSELNLSSLELGDSALYFCASSVMPTSYMNTEAFFGQGTRLTVV.

The table lists this clonotype with many counts. This chain connects TRBV20-1 to TRBJ2-7; 9 positions agree with TRBD1. Looked up from germline, CDR1 is DFQATT and CDR2 is SNEGSKA (reference sequence). The CDR3 has 14 amino acids. V was clipped by 0 bases and J by 4 bases; unmatched bases: 4. The DNA of the CDR3 is TGCAGTGCTAGAGAGGGACAGGGTTTTTACGAGCAGTACTTC. Amino acid sequence: CSAREGQGFYEQYF.